The 24 T cell receptor beta chains listed next were all sequenced from one sample in a study of spatial heterogeneity in lung cancer. TCRdb recomputed calls from the 5' RACE reads with MiXCR, one row per CDR3 protein. The repertoire holds more than 6,500 distinct CDR3 sequences, with more than 4.5% as singletons. The time point: sample taken at primary tumor resection. Whole RNA, which was extracted from tumor, nontumor lung tissue or frozen PBMC, was sequenced without any cell sorting. The sequencing here drew on PBMCs, taken at surgery. Receptors originate from a male donor with early-stage non-small cell lung cancer.

This clonotype showed up many times. This rearrangement joins TRBV9 to TRBJ1-4; D uncertain. This CDR3 is 14 amino acids long. Germline V lookup: CDR1 SGDLS, CDR2 YYNGEE. The V end lost 0 bases, the J end lost 8 bases, and 11 bases lay between the germline ends. Here the CDR3 DNA reads TGTGCCAGCAGCGTAGGTTTGGAGAGAGAAAAACTGTTTTTT. It translates to CASSVGLEREKLFF.

This clonotype was counted ten times or more. The rearrangement links TRBV7-2 to TRBJ2-5, with D possibly matching TRBD1 (7 bases). The CDR3 runs 14 residues. CDR1 SGHTA and CDR2 FQGNSA come from the germline V gene. With 5 bases removed from V and 5 bases from J, the gap between germline ends came to 15 bases. The DNA for the CDR3 is TGTGCCAGCAGCCGACAGGGCGGGACGGAGACCCAGTACTTC. Its protein is CASSRQGGTETQYF.

There are many counts of this clonotype. The chain joins TRBV6-6 to TRBJ2-7, with D possibly being TRBD1 (5 bases). This CDR3 is built from 12 residues. Trimming stripped 4 bases from V and 6 bases from J, with 10 bases between. Germline V gene sequence: CDR1 MNHNY, CDR2 SVGAGI (reference sequence). As DNA, the CDR3 is TGTGCCAGCAGTTCCCCAGACAGCGAGCAGTACTTC. It specifies CASSSPDSEQYF.

Ten or more counts support this clonotype. The chain combines TRBV2 with TRBJ1-5, with unresolved D. This CDR3 is 14 amino acids long. CDR1 is SNHLY and CDR2 is FYNNEI in the germline V gene. Trimming left V 3 bases short and J 7 bases short, with 13 bases between. DNA of the CDR3: TGTGCCAGCAGTGAGATGGGAGGCGGGCAGCCCCAGCATTTT. Its protein is CASSEMGGGQPQHF. The whole variable domain, filled in from reference TRBV2 and TRBJ1-5, reads EPEVTQTPSHQVTQMGQEVILRCVPISNHLYFYWYRQILGQKVEFLVSFYNNEISEKSEIFDDQFSVERPDGSNFTLKIRSTKLEDSAMYFCASSEMGGGQPQHFGDGTRLSIL.

There are many counts of this clonotype. The chain couples TRBV30 to TRBJ2-7, with D perhaps being TRBD1 or TRBD2 (5 bases each). CDR3 length: 16 residues. Germline values: CDR1 GTSNPN, CDR2 SVGIG (reference sequence). V was pared by 1 base and J by 0 bases, with 16 bases between. CDR3 loop: CAWSASWGMSSYEQYF. Written as DNA, the CDR3 is TGTGCCTGGAGTGCCTCGTGGGGGATGAGCTCCTACGAGCAGTACTTC.

This clonotype was detected many times. J is TRBJ1-2 and V is TRBV4-3, with D hard to call. Germline V gene data show CDR1 as LGHNA and CDR2 as YSLEER. This CDR3 spans 15 amino acids. Trimming shortened V by 4 bases and J by 8 bases, and 20 bases separated the two germline ends. The CDR3 DNA reads TGCGCCAGCAGCCCCGGGCGGGGTCTGGGGAAGGGCTACACCTTC. It codes for CASSPGRGLGKGYTF.

This clonotype was seen many times. This chain connects TRBV11-2 to TRBJ2-7, with D unclear. The CDR3 runs 14 residues. Germline V gives CDR1 SGHAT, CDR2 FQNNGV. Trimming took 2 bases from V and 6 from J, leaving 14 bases between them. CDR3 loop: CASSLTMALSEQYF. CDR3 DNA: TGTGCCAGCAGCTTAACCATGGCCCTCTCCGAGCAGTACTTC. The whole variable domain, filled in from reference TRBV11-2 and TRBJ2-7, reads EAGVAQSPRYKIIEKRQSVAFWCNPISGHATLYWYQQILGQGPKLLIQFQNNGVVDDSQLPKDRFSAERLKGVDSTLKIQPAKLEDSAVYLCASSLTMALSEQYFGPGTRLTVT.

This clonotype showed up many times. The rearrangement uses TRBV4-2 and TRBJ1-2, with D maybe TRBD1 (5 bases). The CDR3 spans 15 residues. Per germline, CDR1 LGHNA and CDR2 YNFKEQ. Trimming shortened V by 0 bases and J by 8 bases, and 16 bases separated the two germline ends. CDR3 loop: CASSQDPQGMAGYTF. The CDR3 DNA reads as TGTGCCAGCAGCCAAGATCCCCAGGGCATGGCCGGCTACACCTTC.

This clonotype was seen many times. The chain carries TRBV6-2 or TRBV6-3 and TRBJ1-5; D remains unclear. The CDR3 runs 15 residues. V was cut by 6 bases and J by 4 bases, with 16 bases left in between. The germline CDR1 and CDR2 sequences are MNHEY and SVGEGT. CDR3 sequence: CASSHGRQLNQPQHF. The CDR3 DNA is TGTGCCAGCAGCCACGGGAGGCAGTTAAATCAGCCCCAGCATTTT.

There are many counts of this clonotype. The chain uses TRBV23-1 and TRBJ1-5; D possibly corresponds to TRBD1 (6 bases). TRBV23-1 belongs to the ORF category, with a function that is uncertain. The germline V and J ends were trimmed by 4 bases and 4 bases, with 14 bases remaining between them. The CDR3 has 15 amino acids. CDR3 in amino acids: CASSPSGEANQPQHF. CDR3 DNA sequence: TGCGCCAGCAGTCCCTCAGGGGAAGCGAATCAGCCCCAGCATTTT.

At least ten counts were recorded for this clonotype. V usage is TRBV5-6 and J usage is TRBJ1-1; D might be TRBD1 (6 bases). Trimming shortened V by 4 bases and J by 7 bases, and 20 bases separated the two germline ends. The CDR3 runs to 15 residues. CDR1 is SGHDT and CDR2 is YYEEEE in the germline V gene. The CDR3 is CASSRHPSNRDEAFF. CDR3 DNA: TGTGCCAGCAGCCGTCACCCTTCCAACAGGGATGAAGCTTTCTTT. Combining the CDR3 with reference TRBV5-6 and TRBJ1-1 gives the whole variable domain DAGVTQSPTHLIKTRGQQVTLRCSPKSGHDTVSWYQQALGQGPQFIFQYYEEEERQRGNFPDRFSGHQFPNYSSELNVNALLLGDSALYLCASSRHPSNRDEAFFGQGTRLTVV.

By sample share, this clonotype is medium-sized. The V call is TRBV7-8, the J call TRBJ1-2; D call uncertain. The V end was cut by 5 bases, the J end by 6 bases, with 16 bases between. CDR3 length: 14 residues. The germline CDR1 and CDR2 sequences are SGHVS and FQNEAQ. The CDR3 bases are TGTGCCAGCAGCAAGCTAGGAGGGAGGGATGGCTACACCTTC. Translating gives CASSKLGGRDGYTF. The whole variable domain, remainder taken from reference TRBV7-8 and TRBJ1-2, is GAGVSQSPRYKVAKRGQDVALRCDPISGHVSLFWYQQALGQGPEFLTYFQNEAQLDKSGLPSDRFFAERPEGSVSTLKIQRTQQEDSAVYLCASSKLGGRDGYTFGSGTRLTVV.

This clonotype is classed as medium-sized (0.01 to 0.1%). V usage is TRBV19 and J usage is TRBJ2-7; 7 bases line up with TRBD2. In germline, CDR1 is LNHDA, CDR2 SQIVND (reference sequence). V lost 6 bases to trimming and J lost 7 bases; unmatched junction nucleotides: 15. CDR3 length equals 15 residues. The CDR3 loop reads CASRYTGAGDGEQYF. CDR3 coding DNA: TGTGCCAGTAGGTATACTGGCGCGGGAGATGGTGAGCAGTACTTC.

This clonotype was observed at least ten times. The chain employs TRBV3-1 and TRBJ2-5; 11 bases line up with TRBD1. This CDR3 has 15 residues. Germline assignment: CDR1 LGHDT and CDR2 YNNKEL (reference sequence). With 4 bases clipped from V and 5 bases from J, the junction kept 6 bases outside the gene matches. DNA for the CDR3: TGTGCCAGCAGCCTTACGTGGGACAGGGGGGAGACCCAGTACTTC. Translation gives CASSLTWDRGETQYF.

The sample holds many counts of this clonotype. CDR3 residues: CASSIDRTDTQYF. CDR3 sequence (DNA): TGTGCCAGTAGTATTGATCGCACAGATACGCAGTATTTT. The chain has TRBV19 and TRBJ2-3; D is unresolved. The CDR3 loop spans 13 amino acids. V lost 3 bases, J lost 1 base, and 5 bases lay in between. CDR1 and CDR2 (germline): LNHDA, SQIVND (reference sequence).

As concerns this clonotype: Since a much larger clone is just one base distant, this may be a read error. The gene calls are TRBV2 and TRBJ2-7; 10 bases agree with TRBD1. The CDR3 sequence is 14 residues long. Per the germline V gene, CDR1 is SNHLY and CDR2 is FYNNEI. CDR3 coding DNA: TGTGCCAGCATTCGGGACAGGGGCTCCTGCGAGCAGTACTTC. Translation gives CASIRDRGSCEQYF. Full variable domain (rest looked up from reference TRBV2 and TRBJ2-7): EPEVTQTPSHQVTQMGQEVILRCVPISNHLYFYWYRQILGQKVEFLVSFYNNEISEKSEIFDDQFSVERPDGSNFTLKIRSTKLEDSAMYFCASIRDRGSCEQYFGPGTRLTVT.

This clonotype ranks as medium-sized. The chain recombines TRBV11-2 with TRBJ2-5; D is ambiguous. Trimming cost V 6 bases and J 5 bases, with 16 bases left between them. The CDR3 runs to 14 residues. Germline V gene lookup returns CDR1 SGHAT and CDR2 FQNNGV. The CDR3 DNA sequence: TGTGCCAGCAGAGGAAACACCGGTGTGGAGACCCAGTACTTC. Residues: CASRGNTGVETQYF.

At least ten counts were recorded for this clonotype. The V call is TRBV5-1, the J call TRBJ2-3; TRBD2 matches 10 bases. Germline CDR1 SGHRS, CDR2 YFSETQ. The V segment lost 4 bases and the J segment 3 bases; nucleotides outside the gene matches: 5. The CDR3 sequence is 15 residues long. The CDR3 here is CASSLSSGSTDTQYF. The CDR3 nucleotides are TGCGCCAGCAGCCTCTCTAGCGGGAGTACAGATACGCAGTATTTT.

The table lists this clonotype with many counts. The chain couples TRBV19 to TRBJ2-1; D possibly corresponds to TRBD2 (6 bases). CDR3 length equals 15 residues. Germline-derived CDR1 and CDR2 are LNHDA and SQIVND (reference sequence). Trimming removed 2 bases from V and 8 bases from J, with 16 bases in between. In DNA form, the CDR3 reads TGTGCCAGTAGTATAACGTGGACTTGGGGGGATGAGCAGTTCTTC. Protein product: CASSITWTWGDEQFF.

This clonotype was seen only a few times. The chain is built from TRBV28 and TRBJ1-5, with no clear D. The V and J ends lost 6 bases and 0 bases respectively, with 6 bases between them. Germline loops: CDR1 MDHEN, CDR2 SYDVKM. CDR3 length: 13 residues. The CDR3 coding sequence is TGTGCCAGCAGGGACTTTAGCAATCAGCCCCAGCATTTT. This encodes CASRDFSNQPQHF.

The sample holds many counts of this clonotype. The V gene is TRBV6-5, the J gene TRBJ2-5; D remains ambiguous. V was shortened by 7 bases and J by 4 bases, with 13 bases between the two germline ends. Germline V CDR1 and CDR2: MNHEY, SVGAGI. The CDR3 sequence is 13 residues long. CDR3 sequence (DNA): TGTGCCAGCACCCCCCCGGGCCGAGAGACCCAGTACTTC. Encoded protein: CASTPPGRETQYF.

This clonotype was seen ten or more times. The V gene is TRBV29-1, the J gene TRBJ1-2; D gene ambiguous. Germline values: CDR1 SQVTM, CDR2 ANQGSEA. V was pared by 7 bases and J by 8 bases, with 14 bases between. This CDR3 has 11 residues. This CDR3 is CSGRPYSGYTF. CDR3 nucleotides: TGCAGCGGGAGACCCTATTCGGGCTACACCTTC.

This clonotype was counted many times. The chain combines TRBV18 with TRBJ1-1; the D is unclear. Per germline, CDR1 KGHSH and CDR2 LQKENI. V lost 0 bases to trimming and J lost 5 bases, with 7 bases between them. The CDR3 covers 13 residues. The CDR3 DNA follows: TGTGCCAGCTCACCACCGGGTAGGACTGAAGCTTTCTTT. It yields the protein CASSPPGRTEAFF.

This clonotype occurred many times. The chain joins TRBV23-1 to TRBJ2-7; D remains unclear. TRBV23-1 carries the ORF label, with uncertain function. The CDR3 has 14 amino acids. Trimming left V 8 bases short and J 0 bases short, with 14 bases between. The CDR3 loop is CASPAGRHSYEQYF. The CDR3 DNA sequence: TGCGCCAGCCCCGCCGGACGCCACTCCTACGAGCAGTACTTC.